A selection of T cell receptor beta chains follows, all from one sample in a study of CD8+ T cells in alopecia areata. Only in-frame clones appear in the TCRdb table, and some are missing; sequencing was by immunoSEQ multiplex PCR. The sample gives about 210,000 clones, under 60% of which show up once; more than 1.5% is in the top ten. The material sequenced was CD4+ T cells sorted from blood, taken at week 4, from a patient treated with tofacitinib. The receptors were sampled from a human donor with alopecia areata. The CDR3 runs from the conserved cysteine through the conserved F or W. D genes are given only for firm matches. Size is omitted from some rows. Given values are once, few, many or a class for expanded clones.

few TRBJ2-3 - 16 TRBV9 TGTGCCAGCAGCGTAGGCGCCAGGGAACGAACAGATACGCAGTATTTT CASSVGARERTDTQYF
- TRBJ1-6 - 17 TRBV2 TGTGCCAGCGGGCCAGGGCTCACTGCTTCCAGTAATTCACCCCTCCACTTT CASGPGLTASSNSPLHF
- TRBJ1-2 TRBD1 16 TRBV7-2 TGTGCCAGCAGCTCTACGAACAGGGGGCTGAACTATGGCTACACCTTC CASSSTNRGLNYGYTF
- TRBJ2-5 TRBD2 13 TRBV19 TGTGCCAGTAGTATGGGGGGGCAAGAGACCCAGTACTTC CASSMGGQETQYF
- TRBJ1-5 - 14 TRBV5-6 TGTGCCAGCAGCGCGCAGGGTTTCGGTCAGCCCCAGCATTTT CASSAQGFGQPQHF
- TRBJ2-5 - 16 TRBV15 TGTGCCACCAGCAGAGATTTTAGTACAGGGAGAGAGACCCAGTACTTC CATSRDFSTGRETQYF
many TRBJ2-1 - 13 TRBV19 TGTGCCAGTCGGGGCGGCACCTACAATGAGCAGTTCTTC CASRGGTYNEQFF
- TRBJ2-3 TRBD2 15 TRBV5-1 TGCGCCAGCAGCTCGGGACTAGCGGGGGCCGGGCCTCCGTATTTT CASSSGLAGAGPPYF
few TRBJ2-3 - 17 TRBV27 TGTGCCAGCAGTCTAAGGGAGACAGACACTTTCACAGATACGCAGTATTTT CASSLRETDTFTDTQYF
few TRBJ2-2 TRBD1 16 TRBV7-2 TGTGCCAGCAGCGGTATGGGACAGAAGGGCACCGGGGAGCTGTTTTTT CASSGMGQKGTGELFF
few TRBJ2-3 - 15 TRBV7-8 TGTGCCAGCGATCCACGCGGGGCGGTCACAGATACGCAGTATTTT CASDPRGAVTDTQYF
- TRBJ2-7 - 15 TRBV6-1 TGTGCCAGCGCACCCGGCGGGCTGAGCTCCTACGAGCAGTACTTC CASAPGGLSSYEQYF
few TRBJ1-5 - 11 TRBV30 TGTGCCTGGGGTTACGGGGAGCCCCAGCATTTT CAWGYGEPQHF
- TRBJ1-1 - 13 TRBV4-3 TGCGCCAGCAGCCAGCAGGGCCACACTGAAGCTTTCTTT CASSQQGHTEAFF
few TRBJ1-1 TRBD1 14 TRBV7-9 TGTGCCAGCAGCTTAGGACAGGGGAAGCAAGAGGCTTTCTTT CASSLGQGKQEAFF
once TRBJ1-2 - 13 TRBV2 TGTGCCAGCAACGAATTTCCTAACTATGGCTACACCTTC CASNEFPNYGYTF
- TRBJ2-1 - 12 TRBV7-8 TGTGCCAGCAGCTTAGGGTCCCGTGAGCAGTTCTTC CASSLGSREQFF
- TRBJ1-4 TRBD1 14 TRBV2 TGTGCCAGCAGGAAGGGACAGGGGGACGAAAAACTGTTTTTT CASRKGQGDEKLFF
- TRBJ1-6 TRBD1 16 TRBV18 TGTGCCAGCTCACCTTATAGGACAGGGTGGGATTCACCCCTCCACTTT CASSPYRTGWDSPLHF
few TRBJ1-1 - 13 TRBV28 TGTGCCAGCAGTCCCGTTGTGAACACTGAAGCTTTCTTT CASSPVVNTEAFF
- TRBJ2-7 - 13 TRBV6-5 TGTGCCAGCAGTTACTCCAAGGACAGCCAGCAGTACTTC CASSYSKDSQQYF
- TRBJ2-5 TRBD1 16 TRBV5-1 TGCGCCAGCAGCCCAGGGACAGGGGCAGTCCAAGAGACCCAGTACTTC CASSPGTGAVQETQYF
- TRBJ2-2 - 14 TRBV25-1 TGTGCCAGCAGTTCGCTAAAAAACACCGGGGAGCTGTTTTTT CASSSLKNTGELFF
- TRBJ1-3 - 11 TRBV29-1 TGCAGCGTTGACTTTGGAAACACCATATATTTT CSVDFGNTIYF
few TRBJ2-7 TRBD1 16 TRBV29-1 TGCAGCGTTGCCCCACTGGACAGGGAGATCGGGGACGAGCAGTACTTC CSVAPLDREIGDEQYF
- TRBJ1-5 - 13 TRBV29-1 TGCAGCGTTGGGTCAGGGAGCGGTCAGCCCCAGCATTTT CSVGSGSGQPQHF
few TRBJ1-2 TRBD1 14 TRBV19 TGTGCCAGTGGCCCAGGGGGGCTGGACTATGGCTACACCTTC CASGPGGLDYGYTF
- TRBJ1-5 TRBD1 15 TRBV19 TGTGCCAGTATCGATCGGACAGGGACCAATCAGCCCCAGCATTTT CASIDRTGTNQPQHF
- TRBJ2-7 - 18 TRBV2 TGTGCCAGCAGTGAAGGATTATTGTTGGGGACAACAATCTACGAGCAGTACTTC CASSEGLLLGTTIYEQYF
- TRBJ2-5 - 13 TRBV5-1 TGCGCCAGCAGCGATCGAGTCCAAGAGACCCAGTACTTC CASSDRVQETQYF
many TRBJ2-6 - 16 TRBV14 TGTGCCAGCAGCCAAACATCGCTCTCTGGGGCCAACGTCCTGACTTTC CASSQTSLSGANVLTF
- TRBJ1-1 TRBD1 16 TRBV30 TGTGCCTGGAGACCCCATAACGACAGGGGGCACACTGAAGCTTTCTTT CAWRPHNDRGHTEAFF
- TRBJ2-7 - 14 TRBV11-3 TGTGCCAGCAGCTGGAATCGACAGTCCTACGAGCAGTACTTC CASSWNRQSYEQYF
- TRBJ2-3 TRBD1 15 TRBV13 TGTGCCAGCAGCTCTATAACAGGGGCTGCAGATACGCAGTATTTT CASSSITGAADTQYF
- TRBJ2-2 TRBD1 13 TRBV29-1 TGCAGCGTTGCGGGTCAGGGGGCCGGGGAGCTGTTTTTT CSVAGQGAGELFF
- TRBJ1-6 - 16 TRBV2 TGTGCCAGCACCGCTATCGGGTCTCGGGGGATTTCACCCCTCCACTTT CASTAIGSRGISPLHF
many TRBJ2-3 - 15 TRBV19 TGTGCCAGTAGTATAGCGGGGGCCGGGGCAGATACGCAGTATTTT CASSIAGAGADTQYF
- TRBJ2-1 TRBD2 16 TRBV5-6 TGTGCCAGCAGCTTGGTTCCGCGGGGGGCCTACAATGAGCAGTTCTTC CASSLVPRGAYNEQFF
- TRBJ2-6 - 12 TRBV5-6 TGTGCCAGCAGCTTACTGGGCCCGGTCCTGACTTTC CASSLLGPVLTF
few TRBJ2-3 TRBD2 15 TRBV4-3 TGCGCCAGCAGCCGACTAGCGGGCAACACAGATACGCAGTATTTT CASSRLAGNTDTQYF
- TRBJ1-2 - 12 TRBV30 TGTGCCTGGAGTGTAATAGGATATGGCTACACCTTC CAWSVIGYGYTF
few TRBJ1-2 - 12 TRBV29-1 TGCAGCGTTAGGTCACCCAACTATGGCTACACCTTC CSVRSPNYGYTF
- TRBJ2-1 - 11 TRBV20-1 TGCAGTACGCATCGGGCAAATGAGCAGTTCTTC CSTHRANEQFF